This T cell receptor (beta chain) was obtained from a study of control samples from healthy donors and cancer patients. The CDR3 covers 15 residues. Germline CDR1 LGHDT, CDR2 YNNKEL (reference sequence). V was pared by 6 bases and J by 7 bases, with 5 bases of the junction left unmatched. The protocol was immunoSEQ multiplex PCR, while the TCRdb copy is restricted to in-frame clones and leaves out a portion. The sample contains 70,000 to 75,000 clones, roughly 90% of which appear only once. Sample: blood. The chain links TRBV3-1 (or the pseudogene TRBV3-2) to TRBJ2-2, with 13 bases aligning to TRBD2. This clonotype was obtained from a woman between 50 and 59 years old in good health. In DNA, the CDR3 is TGTGCCAGCAGGAAACTAGCGGGAGGGCACGGGGAGCTGTTTTTT. Amino acid sequence: CASRKLAGGHGELFF.